These 23 T cell receptor beta chains came from one sample sequenced in a study of cytotoxic CD8 clonotypes in ibrutinib-treated CLL. Assay used: immunoSEQ multiplex PCR; TCRdb lists only in-frame clones, some missing. Of approximately 190,000 clones in the sample, roughly 73% were seen once. This material consisted of PBMCs, taken after 12 months of ibrutinib treatment. These receptors were obtained from a human donor with chronic lymphocytic leukemia.

V is TRBV7-9 and J is TRBJ2-7; D is possibly TRBD2 (6 bases). CDR1 and CDR2 (germline): SEHNR, FQNEAQ (reference sequence). Trimming removed 5 bases from V and 7 bases from J, with 12 bases in between. This CDR3 is built from 12 residues. Here the CDR3 DNA reads TGTGCCAGCAGCCCCGGGGACTGGGAGCAGTACTTC. Its protein is CASSPGDWEQYF.

This chain connects TRBV28 to TRBJ2-7, with 12 bases aligning to TRBD2. Per germline, CDR1 MDHEN and CDR2 SYDVKM. The CDR3 loop spans 17 amino acids. V was clipped by 4 bases and J by 3 bases; unmatched bases: 10. CDR3 residues: CASSSLRTSGRFYEQYF. In nucleotides, the CDR3 is TGTGCCAGCAGTTCCCTCCGAACTAGCGGGAGGTTCTACGAGCAGTACTTC.

The chain uses TRBV5-1 and TRBJ2-1; D ambiguous. Trimming took 0 bases from V and 3 from J, leaving 7 bases between them. Germline lookup yields CDR1 SGHRS and CDR2 YFSETQ. This CDR3 region has 14 residues. CDR3 sequence: CASSLEPNYNEQFF. The CDR3 DNA reads TGCGCCAGCAGCTTGGAACCGAACTACAATGAGCAGTTCTTC.

The chain carries TRBV20-1 and TRBJ1-1; D is perhaps TRBD1 (6 bases). Germline V CDR1 and CDR2: DFQATT, SNEGSKA (reference sequence). V was pared by 2 bases and J by 7 bases, with 8 bases between. This CDR3 is 11 amino acids long. The CDR3 sequence: CSARRQVEAFF. The DNA for the CDR3 is TGCAGTGCTAGACGACAGGTTGAAGCTTTCTTT.

The CDR3 is CASSPGTNPGEQFF. The CDR3 DNA follows: TGTGCCAGCAGCCCCGGGACTAATCCTGGTGAGCAGTTCTTC. This rearrangement joins TRBV6-1 to TRBJ2-1; 7 nucleotides align to TRBD2. CDR3 size: 14 residues. Germline V gives CDR1 MNHNS, CDR2 SASEGT. V lost 6 bases and J lost 9; bases outside the gene matches: 11.

The chain recombines TRBV19 with TRBJ2-7; the D is unclear. This CDR3 has 12 residues. V dropped 7 bases and J dropped 1 base, with 8 bases sitting between them. Germline-derived CDR1 and CDR2 are LNHDA and SQIVND (reference sequence). The CDR3 spells CASTSSSYEQYF. The CDR3 coding sequence is TGTGCCAGTACCTCCTCTTCCTACGAGCAGTACTTC.

The V and J genes are TRBV28 and TRBJ1-1; no definite D call. Germline lookup yields CDR1 MDHEN and CDR2 SYDVKM. Trimming removed 9 bases from V and 4 bases from J, with 9 bases in between. This CDR3 is built from 11 residues. The CDR3 bases are TGTGCCAGTTGGACCACCACTGAAGCTTTCTTT. Translating it yields CASWTTTEAFF.

This chain links TRBV6-6 with TRBJ2-7, with D possibly TRBD1 on 5 matching bases. Germline loops: CDR1 MNHNY, CDR2 SVGAGI (reference sequence). Between the trimmed V and J ends, which lost 6 bases and 0 bases, there was a span of 9 bases. This CDR3 is 13 amino acids long. The CDR3 is CASSDSFSYEQYF. The CDR3 DNA is TGTGCCAGCAGCGACAGTTTCTCCTACGAGCAGTACTTC.

The V gene is TRBV7-9, the J gene TRBJ2-1, with 12 bases that match TRBD2. CDR1 and CDR2 from the germline V gene are SEHNR and FQNEAQ (reference sequence). This CDR3 is 16 amino acids long. With 5 bases clipped from V and 10 bases from J, the junction kept 12 bases outside the gene matches. The CDR3: CASSSWTSGVLREQFF. In DNA, the CDR3 is TGTGCCAGCAGCAGCTGGACTAGCGGGGTGCTGAGGGAGCAGTTCTTC.

V is TRBV11-2 and J is TRBJ2-5; the match to TRBD2 covers 13 bases. The V gene's germline CDR1 is SGHAT and CDR2 FQNNGV. V was pared by 5 bases and J by 4 bases, with 4 bases of the junction left unmatched. CDR3 length: 15 residues. In DNA, the CDR3 is TGTGCCAGCAGCCTACGACTAGCGGGAGGAGAGACCCAGTACTTC. It is translated as CASSLRLAGGETQYF.

The V gene is TRBV18, the J gene TRBJ2-1, with 12 bases matching TRBD2. This CDR3 spans 15 amino acids. V was clipped by 4 bases and J by 9 bases; unmatched bases: 7. Per germline, CDR1 KGHSH and CDR2 LQKENI. This CDR3 reads CASSQILAGGSEQFF. The DNA for the CDR3 is TGTGCCAGCTCACAGATACTAGCGGGGGGTAGTGAGCAGTTCTTC.

The chain couples TRBV28 to TRBJ1-1; TRBD1 matches at 10 bases. CDR1 is MDHEN, CDR2 SYDVKM, per germline. Trimming at V came to 6 bases and at J to 0 bases, leaving 7 bases not matched to a gene. This CDR3 comprises 16 residues. The CDR3 region is CASRLLGQGMNTEAFF. As DNA, the CDR3 is TGTGCCAGCAGACTCCTGGGACAGGGGATGAACACTGAAGCTTTCTTT.

V is TRBV4-1 and J is TRBJ2-7; 9 positions agree with TRBD2. The CDR3 has 15 amino acids. The junction had 10 bases not matched to a gene; V was cut back by 6 bases and J by 4 bases. Germline V CDR1 and CDR2: MGHRA, YSYEKL. For the CDR3, the DNA is TGCGCCAGCAGATATGGTAGCGGGAGTGTTTACGAGCAGTACTTC. This encodes CASRYGSGSVYEQYF.

V is TRBV7-8 and J is TRBJ1-5; 7 bases line up with TRBD1. V dropped 4 bases and J dropped 0; count of bases not matched to a gene: 12. Germline V gene data show CDR1 as SGHVS and CDR2 as FQNEAQ. The CDR3 is made up of 18 amino acids. Written as DNA, the CDR3 is TGTGCCAGCAGCTCCAGCCGACAGGGCCTCTATAGCAATCAGCCCCAGCATTTT. Translating gives CASSSSRQGLYSNQPQHF. Filled out from reference TRBV7-8 and TRBJ1-5, the complete variable domain reads GAGVSQSPRYKVAKRGQDVALRCDPISGHVSLFWYQQALGQGPEFLTYFQNEAQLDKSGLPSDRFFAERPEGSVSTLKIQRTQQEDSAVYLCASSSSRQGLYSNQPQHFGDGTRLSIL.

The CDR3 loop reads CASSAGQGGFLTEAFF. CDR3 DNA sequence: TGCGCCAGCAGCGCTGGACAGGGGGGTTTTTTGACTGAAGCTTTCTTT. The J gene is TRBJ1-1, the V gene TRBV5-1; 10 positions match TRBD1. CDR3 length equals 16 residues. CDR1 is SGHRS and CDR2 is YFSETQ in the germline V gene. V shed 4 bases and J 5 bases; nucleotides not matched to a gene: 11.

The chain links TRBV16 to TRBJ2-1; D gene ambiguous. Trimming shortened V by 4 bases and J by 0 bases, and 7 bases separated the two germline ends. CDR1 is KGHSY and CDR2 is FQNENV in the germline V gene. The CDR3 loop spans 14 amino acids. The CDR3, as DNA: TGTGCCAGCAGCCCTTCTAGCTCCTACAATGAGCAGTTCTTC. This gives the protein CASSPSSSYNEQFF.

This clone was seen just once. The gene calls are TRBV10-3 and TRBJ2-1; 11 nucleotides line up with TRBD1. After removal of 6 bases from V and 8 bases from J, the junction contained 6 bases not matched to a gene. CDR1 and CDR2 (germline): ENHRY, SYGVKD. The CDR3 loop spans 14 amino acids. The CDR3 bases are TGTGCCATCAGGGACAGGGGGCTAAATGATGAGCAGTTCTTC. Protein sequence: CAIRDRGLNDEQFF.

Concerning this clone itself: The junction shows a germline mismatch at one end, possibly a read error. The CDR3 protein is CASSLAHTQSEQFF. The CDR3 region has the DNA TGTGCTAGCAGCTTAGCGCACACTCAGAGTGAGCAGTTCTTC. The V call is TRBV7-7, the J call TRBJ2-1, with a possible D match to TRBD2 (5 bases). The CDR3 is 14 residues long. CDR1 SSHAT and CDR2 FNYEAQ come from the germline V gene (reference sequence).

At least ten counts were recorded for this clone. The rearrangement joins TRBV5-4 to TRBJ1-2; 7 nucleotides line up with TRBD1. CDR1 is SGHNT and CDR2 is YYREEE in the germline V gene (reference sequence). This CDR3 comprises 14 residues. V lost 6 bases and J lost 8; bases outside the gene matches: 13. The chain's CDR3 is CASTLTGQARGYTF. The CDR3, as DNA: TGTGCCAGCACCCTGACAGGGCAAGCAAGGGGCTACACCTTC.

V is TRBV7-8 and J is TRBJ2-1; D is possibly TRBD1 or TRBD2 (5 bases each). CDR1 and CDR2 from the germline V gene are SGHVS and FQNEAQ. V was shortened by 8 bases and J by 6 bases, with 14 bases between the two germline ends. The CDR3 contains 13 residues. This CDR3 is CASQVGDGNEQFF. CDR3 nucleotides: TGTGCCAGCCAGGTGGGGGACGGCAATGAGCAGTTCTTC.

This rearrangement joins TRBV30 to TRBJ1-2; D gene uncertain. Germline CDR1 reads GTSNPN; CDR2 reads SVGIG (reference sequence). CDR3 size: 15 residues. The CDR3 loop is CAAERRRSSNYGYTF. The DNA for the CDR3 is TGTGCGGCGGAAAGGAGGAGGTCTTCTAACTATGGCTACACCTTC. The entire variable domain, with the rest obtained from reference TRBV30 and TRBJ1-2, is as follows: SQTIHQWPATLVQPVGSPLSLECTVEGTSNPNLYWYRQAAGRGLQLLFYSVGIGQISSEVPQNLSASRPQDRQFILSSKKLLLSDSGFYLCAAERRRSSNYGYTFGSGTRLTVV.

The chain carries TRBV6-5 and TRBJ2-7; D unresolved. V shed 3 bases and J shed 5 bases, with 11 bases lying between them. Germline CDR1 and CDR2: MNHEY and SVGAGI. The CDR3 contains 13 residues. The CDR3 DNA reads as TGTGCCAGCAGTTATCGCCTGGTGGACGAGCAGTACTTC. Residues: CASSYRLVDEQYF.

The sample holds one count of this clone. The chain is built from TRBV18 and TRBJ2-3, with TRBD2 identical over 7 bases. CDR3 length: 15 residues. CDR1 KGHSH and CDR2 LQKENI come from the germline V gene. V gave up 1 base and J gave up 4 bases; unmatched junction bases: 5. CDR3 region: CASSPRSGESDTQYF. The CDR3 DNA is TGTGCCAGCTCACCACGGAGCGGGGAATCAGATACGCAGTATTTT. Together with reference TRBV18 and TRBJ2-3, the CDR3 gives the full variable domain: NAGVMQNPRHLVRRRGQEARLRCSPMKGHSHVYWYRQLPEEGLKFMVYLQKENIIDESGMPKERFSAEFPKEGPSILRIQQVVRGDSAAYFCASSPRSGESDTQYFGPGTRLTVL.